This TCR beta chain was identified during a study of identifying expanded T cells in peripheral blood. Study-wide findings and caveats: Differentially abundant clones: 0.95 to 1.5 between replicates, 16.4 at roughly 2 weeks, over 18 at four. Clone count variance between two-week samples rose with total template count.

Data came from immunoSEQ multiplex PCR; TCRdb stores just in-frame clones and leaves some out. The data contain 100,000 or so clones, 80% to 90% of them singletons. No infections or other immune events were documented during collection. On this clone: Its antigen is not identified.

The length of the CDR3 is 14 residues. V lost 5 bases and J 3 bases, leaving 13 bases between the germline ends. Germline-derived CDR1 and CDR2 are LGHNA and YSLEER. Sequenced input: blood. This sequence originates from a person aged 18 to 75 in good health. J is TRBJ1-1 and V is TRBV4-3; D possibly corresponds to TRBD1 (5 bases). CDR3 DNA sequence: TGCGCCAGCAGCTACGACAGAATTGACACTGAAGCTTTCTTT. Translation: CASSYDRIDTEAFF.